This TCR beta chain was sequenced during a study of Ad26.COV2.S vaccination and SARS-CoV-2 variants. Treatment of the sample: about 20 received Ad26.COV2.S at low or high dose, single or two shots; about 5 received placebo; per-sample allocation not given. Repertoires come from day 63 after the first vaccine or placebo injection. The CDR3 contains 15 residues. CDR1 and CDR2 from the germline V gene are MRHNA and SNTAGT. V lost 2 bases to trimming and J lost 7 bases, with 17 bases between them. Method: immunoSEQ multiplex PCR; TCRdb's copy keeps in-frame clones and lacks some. The sample has around 300,000 clones; 70% to 90% are singletons.

This TCR was sampled from a person between 18 and 65 years old who received the Ad26.COV2.S COVID-19 vaccine or a placebo. This specimen consisted of peripheral blood, obtained in a trial of Ad26.COV2.S vaccine versus placebo. The chain employs TRBV6-4 and TRBJ1-2; TRBD1 is a possible D gene (6 bases). As DNA, the CDR3 is TGTGCCAGCAGTGACCTCGCGGGACAATCAAGTGGCTACACCTTC. Protein: CASSDLAGQSSGYTF.